This T cell receptor (beta chain) is drawn from a study of vaccination and CD4 T cells after COVID-19. Study information: Recovered patients in the cohort numbered six men and four women, two of them Hispanic.

Study-level points and caveats: Convalescent patients displayed spike mono-reactivity in 304 of 307 vaccine-specific clones.

One entry per CDR3 protein, called by TCRdb with MiXCR from the PCR reads. The table lists 30,000 or so distinct CDR3 sequences, more than 40% of them singletons. Remarks on this clonotype: Antigen specificity is unknown.

Time point in this sample: late sampling 161 to 241 days after vaccination in a few convalescent patients. The CDR3 spans 16 residues. V was pared by 7 bases and J by 13 bases, with 21 bases of the junction left unmatched. In germline, CDR1 is SQVTM, CDR2 ANQGSEA. This sequence joins TRBV29-1 and TRBJ2-5; 13 positions match TRBD2. The TCR sequence derives from a human donor who had recovered from COVID-19. Sequencing used CD4+ T cells from blood, obtained about 7 months after SARS-CoV-2 vaccination. CDR3 sequence (DNA): TGCAGCGCGGGCCCACTAGCGGGAGGGCCCAAGTCCCCCCCGTACTTC. It translates to CSAGPLAGGPKSPPYF.